These 26 T cell receptor beta chains were sequenced from one sample in a study of cytomegalovirus exposure and HLA in healthy donors. The primer mix had 60 Vbeta and 13 Jbeta primers. Produced via immunoSEQ multiplex PCR; TCRdb's table is partial and in-frame only. The data contain 110,000 to 150,000 clones, about 80% of them seen just once; the ten biggest clones take up around 4.4%. Sequencing used PBMCs. These TCRs come from a man aged 40-50 years in good health and CMV-seronegative.

This chain joins TRBV5-3 and TRBJ1-5; TRBD1 might be the D (5 bases). TRBV5-3 is designated an ORF whose function remains uncertain. The V and J ends lost 3 bases and 4 bases respectively, with 11 bases between them. This CDR3 comprises 14 residues. The CDR3, as DNA: TGTGCCAGAAGCTCTGCACAGGATAATCAGCCCCAGCATTTT. This encodes CARSSAQDNQPQHF.

The rearrangement uses TRBV7-6 and TRBJ2-7; D may be TRBD1 (6 bases). Deletions cut 5 bases from V and 4 bases from J, with 12 bases between. Germline assignment: CDR1 SGHVS and CDR2 FNYEAQ. The CDR3 length is 13 residues. CDR3 region: CASSHTRGYEQYF. The CDR3 DNA reads as TGTGCCAGCAGCCATACCAGGGGTTACGAGCAGTACTTC.

In its sample, this clone was seen a few times. The V and J genes are TRBV5-1 and TRBJ1-4; TRBD1 aligns across 7 bases. Losses at the gene ends were 2 bases for V and 5 bases for J; bases not matched to a gene: 6. Germline-derived CDR1 and CDR2 are SGHRS and YFSETQ. The CDR3 runs 15 residues. The CDR3 region has the DNA TGCGCCAGCAGCTTTGACGGACAGGCGAATGAAAAACTGTTTTTT. Its protein is CASSFDGQANEKLFF.

The V and J genes are TRBV5-4 and TRBJ1-3, with 10 bases identical to TRBD1. There are 14 residues in the CDR3. CDR1 is SGHNT and CDR2 is YYREEE in the germline V gene (reference sequence). The trim removed 4 bases at V and 7 bases at J, leaving 5 bases unmatched. The CDR3 loop reads CASSPGQGKNTIYF. CDR3 in DNA: TGTGCCAGCAGCCCGGGACAGGGGAAGAACACCATATATTTT. The whole variable domain, remainder taken from reference TRBV5-4 and TRBJ1-3, is ETGVTQSPTHLIKTRGQQVTLRCSSQSGHNTVSWYQQALGQGPQFIFQYYREEENGRGNFPPRFSGLQFPNYSSELNVNALELDDSALYLCASSPGQGKNTIYFGEGSWLTVV.

This chain uses TRBV10-2 with TRBJ1-2, with D perhaps matching TRBD1 (5 bases). CDR3 size: 12 residues. V was shortened by 3 bases and J by 7 bases, with 9 bases between the two germline ends. CDR1 and CDR2 from the germline V gene are WSHSY and SAAADI. The CDR3 DNA reads TGCGCCAGCAGTGATTGGGGGGTTGGCTACACCTTC. As protein: CASSDWGVGYTF.

In its sample, this clone was seen a few times. This chain links TRBV2 with TRBJ1-1; D gene unclear. From germline, CDR1 is SNHLY and CDR2 FYNNEI. This CDR3 region has 14 residues. V lost 2 bases and J 7 bases, leaving 14 bases between the germline ends. CDR3 sequence reads: CASSERGYGGEAFF. CDR3 DNA: TGTGCCAGCAGTGAACGAGGGTACGGAGGTGAAGCTTTCTTT.

The V gene is TRBV6-5, the J gene TRBJ1-1; possible D gene TRBD1, 5 bases. The CDR3 covers 15 residues. Trimming cost V 2 bases and J 6 bases, with 16 bases left between them. Germline V CDR1 and CDR2: MNHEY, SVGAGI. The CDR3 reads CASSYGAGLRAEAFF. The DNA for the CDR3 is TGTGCCAGCAGTTACGGGGCAGGGTTACGGGCTGAAGCTTTCTTT.

This chain connects TRBV12-5 to TRBJ2-3; 8 bases are shared with TRBD1. The germline V gene has CDR1 LGHNT and CDR2 FRNRAP. V was clipped by 6 bases and J by 3 bases; unmatched bases: 8. This CDR3 is built from 15 residues. CDR3 residues: CASGPPGQGTDTQYF. DNA for the CDR3: TGTGCTAGTGGCCCTCCCGGACAGGGAACAGATACGCAGTATTTT.

The V gene is TRBV28, the J gene TRBJ1-4; 8 nucleotides line up with TRBD1. J was trimmed by 7 bases and V by 3 bases; bases with no gene match: 4. CDR3 length: 14 residues. Germline-derived CDR1 and CDR2 are MDHEN and SYDVKM. CDR3 loop: CASSFGQGREKLFF. In DNA, the CDR3 is TGTGCCAGCAGTTTCGGACAGGGACGTGAAAAACTGTTTTTT.

The V call is TRBV9, the J call TRBJ1-6, with 10 bases fitting TRBD1. The CDR3 spans 18 residues. Germline CDR1 and CDR2: SGDLS and YYNGEE. The trim removed 0 bases at V and 5 bases at J, leaving 8 bases unmatched. The CDR3 DNA follows: TGTGCCAGCAGCGTAGACCCTGGGGGGACAGGGGATAATTCACCCCTCCACTTT. Translation gives CASSVDPGGTGDNSPLHF.

In this sample, this clone turned up many times. This sequence joins TRBV14 and TRBJ1-1; D is perhaps TRBD1 (5 bases). Deletions cut 0 bases from V and 3 bases from J, with 14 bases between. Per germline, CDR1 SGHDN and CDR2 FVKESK. This CDR3 comprises 16 residues. CDR3 in DNA: TGTGCCAGCAGCCAAGATCCGTGGGGCCGGTACACTGAAGCTTTCTTT. Its protein product is CASSQDPWGRYTEAFF.

V and J are TRBV10-1 and TRBJ2-1; 12 nucleotides match TRBD1. The CDR3 extends over 17 amino acids. Unmatched junction bases numbered 13, after V lost 3 bases and J lost 10 bases. In germline, CDR1 is WNHNN, CDR2 SYGVQD (reference sequence). The chain's CDR3 is CASSESKGTGGWREQFF. CDR3 sequence (DNA): TGCGCCAGCAGTGAATCGAAGGGGACAGGGGGCTGGAGGGAGCAGTTCTTC.

The rearrangement joins TRBV7-6 to TRBJ2-3; D is perhaps TRBD2 (5 bases). This CDR3 spans 15 amino acids. Trimming cost V 5 bases and J 5 bases, with 17 bases left between them. Germline V gives CDR1 SGHVS, CDR2 FNYEAQ. CDR3 region: CASSPSGLAEDTQYF. The CDR3 DNA reads TGTGCCAGCAGCCCCTCGGGGTTAGCTGAAGATACGCAGTATTTT.

Notes on this clone: Germline is not matched at one junction end, which may reflect a read error. The chain carries TRBV5-6 and TRBJ2-3; TRBD2 agrees at 7 bases. CDR3 size: 14 residues. From germline, CDR1 is SGHDT and CDR2 YYEEEE. The CDR3 coding sequence is TGTGCCAGCAGCTTGGCTAGCGGCACGGATACGCAGTATTTT. It is translated as CASSLASGTDTQYF.

V is TRBV29-1 and J is TRBJ2-2; TRBD2 agrees at 12 bases. Germline V CDR1 and CDR2: SQVTM, ANQGSEA. The CDR3 has 17 residues. V lost 6 bases to trimming and J lost 0 bases; unmatched junction nucleotides: 8. The DNA for the CDR3 is TGCAGCGTATCTAGCGGGGGGGGACCCGCGAACACCGGGGAGCTGTTTTTT. It is translated as CSVSSGGGPANTGELFF.

The V call is TRBV30, the J call TRBJ2-4; 8 bases fit TRBD1. The CDR3 loop spans 14 amino acids. Germline CDR1 and CDR2: GTSNPN and SVGIG (reference sequence). J was trimmed by 6 bases and V by 8 bases; bases with no gene match: 12. The CDR3 loop is CAHSPGTGRNIQYF. Here the CDR3 DNA reads TGTGCCCACTCCCCCGGGACAGGCAGAAACATTCAGTACTTC.

J is TRBJ2-7 and V is TRBV7-6; 10 positions match TRBD2. The CDR3 contains 15 residues. The V segment lost 1 base and the J segment 5 bases; nucleotides outside the gene matches: 5. Germline-derived CDR1 and CDR2 are SGHVS and FNYEAQ. The CDR3 DNA follows: TGTGCCAGCAGCTTAGAACTAGCGGGGCAGAACGAGCAGTACTTC. This sequence encodes CASSLELAGQNEQYF.

On this clone itself: At the DNA level, this CDR3 is encoded by other sequences in the same sample as well. This rearrangement joins TRBV6-5 to TRBJ1-2; 8 positions match TRBD1. CDR1 and CDR2 (germline): MNHEY, SVGAGI. J lost 3 bases, V lost 5 bases, and 8 bases had no gene match. CDR3 length: 15 amino acids. The CDR3 sequence is CASSSPTGEDYGYTF. CDR3 coding DNA: TGTGCCAGCAGTAGCCCGACAGGGGAGGACTATGGCTACACCTTC.

This clone was found once. V usage is TRBV2 and J usage is TRBJ1-2, with 10 bases fitting TRBD1. The V gene end was trimmed by 7 bases and the J gene end by 4 bases; junction bases not matched to a gene: 9. This CDR3 has 15 amino acids. CDR1 is SNHLY and CDR2 is FYNNEI in the germline V gene. CDR3 loop: CASTQGDRGTYGYTF. CDR3 nucleotide sequence: TGTGCCAGCACTCAAGGGGACAGGGGAACCTATGGCTACACCTTC.

This chain joins TRBV11-2 and TRBJ1-1; TRBD1 agrees at 7 bases. Germline V gives CDR1 SGHAT, CDR2 FQNNGV. The CDR3 runs 18 residues. V lost 5 bases, J lost 0 bases, and 15 bases stayed unmatched. Here the CDR3 DNA reads TGTGCCAGCAGCACTTCGGCCGGGACAGCTTACATGAACACTGAAGCTTTCTTT. It yields the protein CASSTSAGTAYMNTEAFF.

In this sample, this clone turned up a few times. The sample carries other DNA sequences with the same CDR3. Written as DNA, the CDR3 is TGTGCCAGCAGTTACTCCGGGGGTCAAGAGACCCAGTACTTC. It encodes CASSYSGGQETQYF. The chain links TRBV6-5 to TRBJ2-5; tentatively, D is TRBD2 (6 bases). V was trimmed by 0 bases and J by 2 bases, leaving 7 bases between them. The CDR3 is 14 residues long. CDR1 and CDR2 from the germline V gene are MNHEY and SVGAGI.

This clone was recorded once. The chain employs TRBV6-5 and TRBJ2-1; D might be TRBD1 (5 bases). This CDR3 is built from 13 residues. V was trimmed by 5 bases and J by 5 bases, leaving 10 bases between them. Looked up from germline, CDR1 is MNHEY and CDR2 is SVGAGI. The CDR3 DNA reads TGTGCCAGCAGTCGTCGACAGAACAATGAGCAGTTCTTC. This encodes CASSRRQNNEQFF.

The chain employs TRBV28 and TRBJ2-3; D is perhaps TRBD2 (7 bases). The V gene's germline CDR1 is MDHEN and CDR2 SYDVKM. Between the trimmed V and J ends, which lost 3 bases and 2 bases, there was a span of 18 bases. The CDR3 extends over 17 amino acids. The CDR3 nucleotides are TGTGCCAGCAGTTTCCCGCTAATAGGGGGGGACACAGATACGCAGTATTTT. Translated, it gives CASSFPLIGGDTDTQYF.

CDR3 in amino acids: CASSLEGSGGTNTGELFF. The CDR3 DNA reads as TGCGCCAGCAGCTTGGAGGGGAGCGGGGGAACGAACACCGGGGAGCTGTTTTTT. The gene calls are TRBV5-1 and TRBJ2-2, with 8 positions matching TRBD2. V shed 0 bases, J shed 0 bases, and the junction held 7 bases outside the gene matches. CDR1 SGHRS and CDR2 YFSETQ come from the germline V gene. This CDR3 has 18 residues.

This chain's CDR3 is CASSWRTSGGVEETQYF. CDR3 nucleotides: TGTGCCAGCAGCTGGAGGACTAGCGGGGGAGTAGAAGAGACCCAGTACTTC. The chain combines TRBV5-6 with TRBJ2-5; 13 nucleotides agree with TRBD2. The CDR3 runs to 17 residues. The V gene end was trimmed by 3 bases and the J gene end by 3 bases; junction bases not matched to a gene: 8. The germline CDR1 and CDR2 sequences are SGHDT and YYEEEE.

The rearrangement links TRBV7-3 to TRBJ1-1; the D is unclear. Germline assignment: CDR1 SGHTA and CDR2 FQGTGA. The CDR3 totals 13 residues. V lost 5 bases and J lost 4, with 11 bases in between. CDR3: CASSQDPGTEAFF. CDR3 in DNA: TGTGCCAGCAGCCAAGATCCGGGCACTGAAGCTTTCTTT.